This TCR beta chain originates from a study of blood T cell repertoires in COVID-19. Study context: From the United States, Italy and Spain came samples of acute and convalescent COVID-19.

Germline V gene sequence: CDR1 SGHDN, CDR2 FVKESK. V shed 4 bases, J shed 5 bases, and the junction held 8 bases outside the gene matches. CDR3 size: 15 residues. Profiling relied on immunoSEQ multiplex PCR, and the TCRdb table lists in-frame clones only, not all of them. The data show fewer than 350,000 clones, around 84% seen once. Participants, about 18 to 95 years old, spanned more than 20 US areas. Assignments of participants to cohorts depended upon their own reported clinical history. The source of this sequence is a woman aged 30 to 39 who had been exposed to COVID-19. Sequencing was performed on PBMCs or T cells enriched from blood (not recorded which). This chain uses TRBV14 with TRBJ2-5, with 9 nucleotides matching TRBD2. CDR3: CASSRSSGRSETQYF. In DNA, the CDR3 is TGTGCCAGCAGCCGGAGTAGCGGGAGATCGGAGACCCAGTACTTC.